The 29 T cell receptor beta chains below were found in one sample sequenced in a study of cytomegalovirus exposure and HLA in healthy donors. Both 60 Vbeta primers and 13 Jbeta primers went into the PCR. TCRdb keeps only in-frame clones here, not all; method: immunoSEQ multiplex PCR. The repertoire includes under 150,000 clones, more than 70% of them detected once, and 1% to 1.5% sits in the top ten. The sequenced sample consisted of PBMCs. Receptor source: a male donor in good health and CMV-seropositive.

A single count supports this clone. The chain combines TRBV5-4 with TRBJ2-5; TRBD1 agrees at 8 bases. V was clipped by 4 bases and J by 5 bases; unmatched bases: 10. The CDR3 covers 15 residues. Germline loops: CDR1 SGHNT, CDR2 YYREEE (reference sequence). DNA of the CDR3: TGTGCCAGCAGCCAGGCGTCGGACAGGGACGAGACCCAGTACTTC. It is translated as CASSQASDRDETQYF.

The sample holds a few counts of this clone. This chain links TRBV14 with TRBJ1-6; no clear D gene. Trimming removed 5 bases from V and 4 bases from J, with 15 bases in between. In germline, CDR1 is SGHDN, CDR2 FVKESK. This CDR3 is built from 16 residues. In nucleotides, the CDR3 is TGTGCCAGCAGCGCAACCCTCCATACTTATAATTCACCCCTCCACTTT. Residues: CASSATLHTYNSPLHF.

The V gene is TRBV4-3, the J gene TRBJ2-3; TRBD1 matches 9 bases. CDR3 length equals 16 residues. J lost 4 bases, V lost 0 bases, and 5 bases had no gene match. Germline V gives CDR1 LGHNA, CDR2 YSLEER. The CDR3, as DNA: TGCGCCAGCAGCCAAGATTATGGACAGGGGCCAGATACGCAGTATTTT. Translating it yields CASSQDYGQGPDTQYF.

V is TRBV6-1 and J is TRBJ2-5, with 8 positions matching TRBD2. Germline trimming cut 1 base from V and 4 bases from J; bases unmatched to any gene: 5. Germline assignment: CDR1 MNHNS and CDR2 SASEGT. The CDR3 runs 15 residues. This CDR3 is CASSEVPGGGETQYF. For the CDR3, the DNA is TGTGCCAGCAGTGAAGTTCCCGGGGGGGGAGAGACCCAGTACTTC.

The genes are TRBV4-1 and TRBJ1-4; 7 positions match TRBD1. Per the germline V gene, CDR1 is MGHRA and CDR2 is YSYEKL. The V gene end was trimmed by 5 bases and the J gene end by 3 bases; junction bases not matched to a gene: 18. This CDR3 region has 19 residues. Here the CDR3 DNA reads TGCGCCAGCAGCGTTCGACAGGGTATCCGAAGTGGCCCTAATGAAAAACTGTTTTTT. Amino acids: CASSVRQGIRSGPNEKLFF.

The J gene is TRBJ2-7, the V gene TRBV28; TRBD2 matches at 13 bases. Losses at the gene ends were 5 bases for V and 4 bases for J; bases not matched to a gene: 5. There are 15 residues in the CDR3. Germline V gene data show CDR1 as MDHEN and CDR2 as SYDVKM. The CDR3 region has the DNA TGTGCCAGCAGTCCTTGGACTAGCGGGAGTTACGAGCAGTACTTC. This codes for CASSPWTSGSYEQYF. Full variable domain (missing parts from reference TRBV28 and TRBJ2-7): DVKVTQSSRYLVKRTGEKVFLECVQDMDHENMFWYRQDPGLGLRLIYFSYDVKMKEKGDIPEGYSVSREKKERFSLILESASTNQTSMYLCASSPWTSGSYEQYFGPGTRLTVT.

This chain uses TRBV27 with TRBJ2-7, with 12 bases fitting TRBD1. Germline loops: CDR1 MNHEY, CDR2 SMNVEV (reference sequence). This CDR3 contains 14 residues. V gave up 5 bases and J gave up 4 bases; unmatched junction bases: 3. The CDR3 sequence is CASSGTGGFYEQYF. DNA of the CDR3: TGTGCCAGCAGTGGGACAGGGGGCTTTTACGAGCAGTACTTC.

The rearrangement uses TRBV19 and TRBJ2-4; perhaps TRBD2 as D (6 bases). V was trimmed by 5 bases and J by 0 bases, leaving 14 bases between them. Germline V gives CDR1 LNHDA, CDR2 SQIVND (reference sequence). The CDR3 runs to 16 residues. The CDR3 here is CASSPSGGLAKNIQYF. The CDR3 coding sequence is TGTGCCAGTAGTCCGTCTGGGGGACTAGCCAAAAACATTCAGTACTTC.

The chain couples TRBV7-6 to TRBJ1-3, with TRBD1 as a possible D gene (6 bases). Trimming took off 4 bases at V and 0 bases at J, with 10 bases between the two ends. Per germline, CDR1 SGHVS and CDR2 FNYEAQ. The CDR3 is 15 amino acids. CDR3 sequence (DNA): TGTGCCAGCAGCTACAGGGTTGGCTCTGGAAACACCATATATTTT. Amino acid sequence: CASSYRVGSGNTIYF. Drawing the rest from reference TRBV7-6 and TRBJ1-3, the complete variable domain is GAGVSQSPRYKVTKRGQDVALRCDPISGHVSLYWYRQALGQGPEFLTYFNYEAQQDKSGLPNDRFSAERPEGSISTLTIQRTEQRDSAMYRCASSYRVGSGNTIYFGEGSWLTVV.

The chain joins TRBV5-1 to TRBJ1-3, with D perhaps matching TRBD1 (6 bases). V was trimmed by 0 bases and J by 2 bases, leaving 15 bases between them. Germline V CDR1 and CDR2: SGHRS, YFSETQ. The CDR3 runs 17 residues. CDR3 loop: CASSLELQGNAGNTIYF. The DNA for the CDR3 is TGCGCCAGCAGCTTGGAGTTACAGGGTAACGCTGGAAACACCATATATTTT.

This clone was counted once. The V call is TRBV11-2, the J call TRBJ2-7, with TRBD2 identical over 10 bases. Unmatched junction bases numbered 3, after V lost 2 bases and J lost 2 bases. Germline V gene sequence: CDR1 SGHAT, CDR2 FQNNGV. CDR3 length: 15 residues. Here the CDR3 reads CASSLILAGPYEQYF. For the CDR3, the DNA is TGTGCCAGCAGCTTAATACTAGCGGGACCCTACGAGCAGTACTTC.

This chain joins TRBV9 and TRBJ2-5; 9 bases match TRBD1. This CDR3 region has 14 residues. The germline CDR1 and CDR2 sequences are SGDLS and YYNGEE. J lost 5 bases, V lost 4 bases, and 6 bases had no gene match. The CDR3 sequence is CASSPRTGVETQYF. CDR3 nucleotide sequence: TGTGCCAGCAGCCCTAGGACAGGGGTGGAGACCCAGTACTTC.

This clone was seen a handful of times. The chain combines TRBV28 with TRBJ1-5; a weak D match, TRBD1 (6 bases). Trimming stripped 2 bases from V and 2 bases from J, with 13 bases between. The CDR3 runs 16 residues. Germline V gene sequence: CDR1 MDHEN, CDR2 SYDVKM. The CDR3 sequence: CASSLRPQGGNQPQHF. Here the CDR3 DNA reads TGTGCCAGCAGTTTACGACCACAGGGTGGCAATCAGCCCCAGCATTTT. Combining the CDR3 with reference TRBV28 and TRBJ1-5 gives the whole variable domain DVKVTQSSRYLVKRTGEKVFLECVQDMDHENMFWYRQDPGLGLRLIYFSYDVKMKEKGDIPEGYSVSREKKERFSLILESASTNQTSMYLCASSLRPQGGNQPQHFGDGTRLSIL.

This clone has only one observation. The genes are TRBV6-6 and TRBJ2-1; 9 bases are a match to TRBD1. There are 14 residues in the CDR3. CDR1 and CDR2 from the germline V gene are MNHNY and SVGAGI (reference sequence). Trimming removed 5 bases from V and 4 bases from J; junction bases left unmatched: 3. The CDR3 protein is CASSGGTGYNEQFF. The DNA of the CDR3 is TGTGCCAGCAGTGGCGGGACAGGGTACAATGAGCAGTTCTTC.

The rearrangement uses TRBV5-6 and TRBJ2-5; D possibly corresponds to TRBD2 (5 bases). V lost 4 bases to trimming and J lost 4 bases, with 23 bases between them. The germline CDR1 and CDR2 sequences are SGHDT and YYEEEE. The CDR3 spans 17 residues. The CDR3 reads CASSLWVGIHEGETQYF. The CDR3 DNA sequence: TGTGCCAGCAGCCTCTGGGTGGGGATCCATGAGGGAGAGACCCAGTACTTC.

J is TRBJ1-1 and V is TRBV4-1; no reliable D call. CDR1 MGHRA and CDR2 YSYEKL come from the germline V gene. The V end was cut by 0 bases, the J end by 6 bases, with 14 bases between. The length of the CDR3 is 15 residues. The CDR3 region is CASSQDRLGRAEAFF. Here the CDR3 DNA reads TGCGCCAGCAGCCAAGATAGATTGGGGAGGGCTGAAGCTTTCTTT.

This clone was picked up one time. This chain connects TRBV9 to TRBJ2-7; 10 nucleotides agree with TRBD2. The CDR3 contains 15 residues. The trim removed 3 bases at V and 7 bases at J, leaving 10 bases unmatched. The germline V gene has CDR1 SGDLS and CDR2 YYNGEE. The CDR3, as DNA: TGTGCCAGCAGCGCAGCGGGGGGGCTCTCATATGAGCAGTACTTC. Protein: CASSAAGGLSYEQYF.

The J gene is TRBJ2-7, the V gene TRBV19, with D tentatively TRBD2 (6 bases). V lost 8 bases to trimming and J lost 2 bases, with 19 bases between them. Germline CDR1 reads LNHDA; CDR2 reads SQIVND (reference sequence). The CDR3 has 15 amino acids. CDR3 in DNA: TGTGCCAGTTCCCCTTTTTTGCGGGGAACCTACGAGCAGTACTTC. This translates into CASSPFLRGTYEQYF.

As for this clone: Other DNA sequences in this sample translate to the same CDR3. The rearrangement links TRBV6-5 to TRBJ2-7, with TRBD2 matching 8 bases. V gave up 0 bases and J gave up 0 bases; unmatched junction bases: 4. Germline assignment: CDR1 MNHEY and CDR2 SVGAGI. CDR3 length equals 16 residues. CDR3: CASSYSSGGSSYEQYF. In DNA form, the CDR3 reads TGTGCCAGCAGTTACTCGTCGGGGGGGAGCTCCTACGAGCAGTACTTC.

The chain joins TRBV7-3 to TRBJ1-1; D remains ambiguous. CDR3 size: 14 residues. V lost 5 bases to trimming and J lost 2 bases, with 12 bases between them. Germline CDR1 reads SGHTA; CDR2 reads FQGTGA. The CDR3 nucleotides are TGTGCCAGCAGCCCCACAGAGATTAACACTGAAGCTTTCTTT. Its translation is CASSPTEINTEAFF.

The chain recombines TRBV10-3 with TRBJ2-3; a possible D gene is TRBD1 (6 bases). CDR3 size: 14 residues. CDR1 and CDR2 (germline): ENHRY, SYGVKD. V lost 0 bases and J 7 bases, leaving 11 bases between the germline ends. CDR3 region: CAISESTGLNTQYF. DNA for the CDR3: TGTGCCATCAGTGAGTCAACAGGGTTGAATACGCAGTATTTT.

The chain recombines TRBV5-1 with TRBJ2-5; 11 bases match TRBD2. The CDR3 sequence is 16 residues long. Trimming cost V 0 bases and J 7 bases; bases outside gene matches: 8. The germline gives CDR1 SGHRS, CDR2 YFSETQ. The CDR3 sequence: CASSLDGSGRVVTQYF. The CDR3 nucleotides are TGCGCCAGCAGCTTGGATGGTAGCGGGAGGGTGGTGACCCAGTACTTC. The full variable domain, rest sourced from reference TRBV5-1 and TRBJ2-5, is KAGVTQTPRYLIKTRGQQVTLSCSPISGHRSVSWYQQTPGQGLQFLFEYFSETQRNKGNFPGRFSGRQFSNSRSEMNVSTLELGDSALYLCASSLDGSGRVVTQYFGPGTRLLVL.

The table lists this clone with a few counts. The chain joins TRBV6-5 to TRBJ2-7; 7 bases fit TRBD2. CDR1 is MNHEY, CDR2 SVGAGI, per germline. Trimming cost V 11 bases and J 3 bases; bases outside gene matches: 13. CDR3 length: 14 residues. The CDR3 here is CASHPRGVYYEQYF. DNA of the CDR3: TGTGCCTCTCACCCCCGGGGGGTATACTACGAGCAGTACTTC.

This clone was recorded a few times. This chain uses TRBV7-9 with TRBJ1-1; D is perhaps TRBD1 (5 bases). The CDR3 runs 14 residues. The V end lost 5 bases, the J end lost 7 bases, and 17 bases lay between the germline ends. Germline CDR1 is SEHNR and CDR2 is FQNEAQ (reference sequence). Here the CDR3 reads CASSARGDGLEAFF. DNA of the CDR3: TGTGCCAGCAGCGCCCGCGGGGACGGACTTGAAGCTTTCTTT.

This clone was recorded once. The gene calls are TRBV9 and TRBJ1-2; 7 bases are shared with TRBD1. CDR1 SGDLS and CDR2 YYNGEE come from the germline V gene. The CDR3 spans 15 residues. The J segment lost 0 bases and the V segment lost 6 bases, leaving 8 bases of the junction unmatched. The CDR3 DNA is TGTGCCAGCAACGGACAGGCGACAGCTAACTATGGCTACACCTTC. Translation: CASNGQATANYGYTF.

The chain uses TRBV10-1 and TRBJ2-7; TRBD2 aligns across 12 bases. Looked up from germline, CDR1 is WNHNN and CDR2 is SYGVQD (reference sequence). V was pared by 6 bases and J by 5 bases, with 5 bases of the junction left unmatched. This CDR3 contains 14 residues. Here the CDR3 DNA reads TGCGCCAGCAGCCGGGGACTAGCGGGCGACGAGCAGTACTTC. Protein: CASSRGLAGDEQYF.

V and J are TRBV11-2 and TRBJ1-3; a weak D match, TRBD1 (6 bases). Deletions cut 4 bases from V and 4 bases from J, with 11 bases between. Germline loops: CDR1 SGHAT, CDR2 FQNNGV. There are 14 residues in the CDR3. CDR3 in DNA: TGTGCCAGCAGCTACCGACAGGTCGGAAACACCATATATTTT. This gives the protein CASSYRQVGNTIYF.

The chain links TRBV7-8 to TRBJ2-7, with 8 bases fitting TRBD1. This CDR3 has 14 residues. Germline-derived CDR1 and CDR2 are SGHVS and FQNEAQ. Germline trimming cut 3 bases from V and 3 bases from J; bases unmatched to any gene: 4. Here the CDR3 reads CASSLRTGYYEQYF. As DNA, the CDR3 is TGTGCCAGCAGCTTGAGGACAGGGTACTACGAGCAGTACTTC.

This chain connects TRBV7-2 to TRBJ2-7; TRBD2 matches at 14 bases. The trim removed 5 bases at V and 4 bases at J, leaving 7 bases unmatched. CDR1 and CDR2 (germline): SGHTA, FQGNSA. There are 16 residues in the CDR3. CDR3 DNA: TGTGCCAGCAGCCCGGGACTAGCGGGAGAGTGGTACGAGCAGTACTTC. The encoded protein is CASSPGLAGEWYEQYF. Combining the CDR3 with reference TRBV7-2 and TRBJ2-7 gives the whole variable domain GAGVSQSPSNKVTEKGKDVELRCDPISGHTALYWYRQSLGQGLEFLIYFQGNSAPDKSGLPSDRFSAERTGGSVSTLTIQRTQQEDSAVYLCASSPGLAGEWYEQYFGPGTRLTVT.